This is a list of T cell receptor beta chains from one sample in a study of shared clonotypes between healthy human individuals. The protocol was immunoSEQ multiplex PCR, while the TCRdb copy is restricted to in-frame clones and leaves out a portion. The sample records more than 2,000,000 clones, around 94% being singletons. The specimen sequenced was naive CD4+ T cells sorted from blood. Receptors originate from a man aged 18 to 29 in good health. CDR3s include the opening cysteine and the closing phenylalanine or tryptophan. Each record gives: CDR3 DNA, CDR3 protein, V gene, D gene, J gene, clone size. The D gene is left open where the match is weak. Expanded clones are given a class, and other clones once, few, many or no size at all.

DNA: TGCGCCAGCAGTGAACAGACGAACACTGAAGCTTTCTTT; CDR3: CASSEQTNTEAFF; V: TRBV10-1; D: NA; J: TRBJ1-1; size: NA
DNA: TGTGCCAGCTCACCTCCCCCGGCGGAGGGTTCACCCCTCCACTTT; CDR3: CASSPPPAEGSPLHF; V: TRBV18; D: NA; J: TRBJ1-6; size: NA
DNA: TGCGCCAGCAGCACCAGGCGGCTAGCGGTCACCGGGGAGCTGTTTTTT; CDR3: CASSTRRLAVTGELFF; V: TRBV5-1; D: TRBD2; J: TRBJ2-2; size: NA
DNA: TGTGCCAGCAGCTCCGGACAGGCGGGGTATTCACCCCTCCACTTT; CDR3: CASSSGQAGYSPLHF; V: TRBV7-9; D: TRBD1; J: TRBJ1-6; size: few
DNA: TGTGCCAGCAGCGCTCCCGATCGGGGGCGCGAGCAGTACTTC; CDR3: CASSAPDRGREQYF; V: TRBV9; D: NA; J: TRBJ2-7; size: NA
DNA: TGTGCCAGCAGTGAACAACCTTCGTTCTCAGAGACCCAGTACTTC; CDR3: CASSEQPSFSETQYF; V: TRBV2; D: NA; J: TRBJ2-5; size: once
DNA: TGTGCTAGTGCGGGGATGGGGCTGGACGCCCAAGAGACCCAGTACTTC; CDR3: CASAGMGLDAQETQYF; V: TRBV12-5; D: NA; J: TRBJ2-5; size: NA
DNA: TGTGCCAGCTCACCATCCCTGCAAGAGACCCAGTACTTC; CDR3: CASSPSLQETQYF; V: TRBV18; D: NA; J: TRBJ2-5; size: NA
DNA: TGTGCCAGCTCACTGGGGACAGGGGGCTTGAACACTGAAGCTTTCTTT; CDR3: CASSLGTGGLNTEAFF; V: TRBV18; D: TRBD1; J: TRBJ1-1; size: NA
DNA: TGTGCCAGCAGGGCTAGCGGGGGGGCCACCGATACGCAGTATTTT; CDR3: CASRASGGATDTQYF; V: TRBV6-1; D: TRBD2; J: TRBJ2-3; size: NA
DNA: TGTGCCAGCTCACCACCGTCCACAGGGTCTAACTATGGCTACACCTTC; CDR3: CASSPPSTGSNYGYTF; V: TRBV18; D: NA; J: TRBJ1-2; size: NA
DNA: TGCGCCAGCAGCTTGGTCGAGAGACGTGGGTCCCTCTACGAGCAGTACTTC; CDR3: CASSLVERRGSLYEQYF; V: TRBV5-1; D: NA; J: TRBJ2-7; size: NA
DNA: TGTGCCAGCTCACCACCGAGCGGGGGGGCCAATGAGCAGTTCTTC; CDR3: CASSPPSGGANEQFF; V: TRBV18; D: TRBD2; J: TRBJ2-1; size: NA